This T cell receptor beta chain emerged from a study of blood T cell repertoires in COVID-19 (dated by TCRdb to the early 2020s). Context from the whole study: The collaborator samples originated in the United States, Italy and Spain and spanned the acute and convalescent phases of COVID-19. The prospective study material was composed of cDNA or gDNA derived from T cells, B-cell-depleted T cells, or PBMCs. The dataset comprised deeply sampled blood TCRbeta repertoires from subjects exposed to, actively infected with, or recovered from COVID-19. The repertoires were released in a freely available public database intended as a resource for research on the immune response to SARS-CoV-2. The samples were drawn from two sources: the first 160 participants of the ongoing ImmuneRACE study, and over 950 subjects contributed by 6 global collaborators. The sample metadata nearly always contained a de-identified subject ID, COVID-19 status, age in years and sex. Where HLA class I and class II types were available, the types were taken from metadata supplied by the sample provider, not from assay-based typing.

Enrolling through a virtual design, the prospective study's participants ranged in age from roughly 18 to 90 years and lived across 20 to 25 United States geographic areas. In the prospective study, participants were assigned to cohorts based on the clinical history participants reported in a screening survey and a study questionnaire. Recovered participants in ImmuneRACE Cohort 3 were defined by two consecutive negative NP/OP PCR tests, clearance by a healthcare professional, or resolution of symptoms. Each participant in the prospective study had whole blood, serum and a nasopharyngeal or oropharyngeal swab collected by mobile phlebotomists. Prospective study participants could optionally give additional blood draws and questionnaires over an approximately two-month period. Prospective study blood samples were shipped either frozen or at room temperature before DNA extraction. CDR1 and CDR2 (MDHEN, SYDVKM) derive from the germline V gene. Including the terminal cysteine and phenylalanine, the CDR3 comprises 13 residues. The kept DNA is CDR3 alone, 39 bases in frame from the first base. V is pared back by 6 bases and J by 1 base, with 9 bases lying between the germline termini.

The investigation overall reported the following: Clinical and demographic metadata were provided uncurated, with the amount varying by source and participant.

Turning to this clone: Its antigen is still unknown. No clone much larger than this one lies a single base away; base qualities are absent.

TCRbeta CDR3 regions were amplified from genomic DNA using the immunoSEQ Assay, a bias-controlled multiplex PCR. In the paper's pipeline: The number of nucleated cells in each sample was estimated by amplification of reference gene primers within the assay. To quantify the absolute abundance of each unique TCRbeta CDR3 rearrangement, sequence reads were collapsed and filtered. For each sample, productive Simpson clonality was calculated as the square root of Simpson's diversity index across productive rearrangements. The clones in this table, taken by TCRdb from immuneACCESS, are in-frame only. Not every clone is retained; where verified, under half of the shortfall comes from an unresolved V gene, and the cause of the rest is unknown. For V, J and clone size, that table is used; D and trimming come from the DNA. The sample contains roughly 250,000 clones, about 82% of them found a single time. The top ten constitute approximately 2.1% of the sample.

The chain joins TRBV28 to TRBJ1-1, with a tentative D gene TRBD1 over 6 matching bases. Sequenced material: PBMCs or T cells enriched from blood (not recorded which). The origin of this receptor is a woman in her fifties or sixties who had recovered from COVID-19. The CDR3 reads as follows: CASRQGTNTEAFF. The nucleotide sequence is TGTGCCAGCAGACAGGGAACGAACACTGAAGCTTTCTTT.